The next 7 T cell receptor beta chains were all read from a single sample in a study of beta chain features in type 1 diabetes. Sequencing targeted expressed TCRB transcripts, as all isolated RNA had been reverse transcribed. Generated by immunoSEQ multiplex PCR, the TCRdb table keeps only in-frame clones and is missing some. The table includes 680,000 or so clones, around 15% detected once. Study-level points and caveats: There was a moderate but significant shortening of TCRB CDR3s in all four CD4+ subsets of Type 1 diabetes patients.

Their antigens are not known. Sequencing was performed on naive CD4+ T cells from blood. The receptors originated from a young man with type 1 diabetes.

The sample holds a few counts of this clone. The rearrangement links TRBV7-2 to TRBJ2-3; D remains ambiguous. V lost 2 bases and J lost 0, with 9 bases in between. CDR3 length equals 15 residues. The V gene's germline CDR1 is SGHTA and CDR2 FQGNSA. Written as DNA, the CDR3 is TGTGCCAGCAGCTTAAGGCAGCCGAGCACAGATACGCAGTATTTT. It codes for CASSLRQPSTDTQYF. The whole variable domain, filled in from reference TRBV7-2 and TRBJ2-3, reads GAGVSQSPSNKVTEKGKDVELRCDPISGHTALYWYRQSLGQGLEFLIYFQGNSAPDKSGLPSDRFSAERTGGSVSTLTIQRTQQEDSAVYLCASSLRQPSTDTQYFGPGTRLTVL.

In this sample, this clone turned up a few times. The V call is TRBV5-1, the J call TRBJ2-1, with TRBD1 matching over 8 bases. The CDR3 contains 14 residues. The germline V gene encodes CDR1 SGHRS and CDR2 YFSETQ. Trimming took 0 bases from V and 7 from J; bases not matched to a gene: 3. DNA for the CDR3: TGCGCCAGCAGCTTGGAACAGGGGGTGAATGAGCAGTTCTTC. It codes for CASSLEQGVNEQFF.

The table lists this clone with a few counts. The genes are TRBV5-1 and TRBJ2-1; 8 bases fit TRBD1. Trimming took 2 bases from V and 5 from J; bases not matched to a gene: 0. Germline CDR1 SGHRS, CDR2 YFSETQ. The CDR3 has 13 residues. The DNA of the CDR3 is TGCGCCAGCAGCTTACAGGGGGACAATGAGCAGTTCTTC. This codes for CASSLQGDNEQFF.

The rearrangement uses TRBV25-1 and TRBJ1-4, with 10 nucleotides matching TRBD1. The CDR3 sequence is 14 residues long. CDR1 MGHDK and CDR2 SYGVNS come from the germline V gene. V dropped 6 bases and J dropped 6; count of bases not matched to a gene: 4. The DNA of the CDR3 is TGTGCCAGCAGCTCCGGGACAGGGGATGAAAAACTGTTTTTT. This codes for CASSSGTGDEKLFF.

This clone has more than one count but fewer than ten. J is TRBJ2-4 and V is TRBV28, with a weak D call TRBD1 (5 bases). The germline V gene has CDR1 MDHEN and CDR2 SYDVKM. V lost 3 bases and J lost 1, with 7 bases in between. CDR3 length: 14 residues. The CDR3 here is CASSFPGAKNIQYF. The CDR3 coding sequence is TGTGCCAGCAGTTTCCCAGGGGCCAAAAACATTCAGTACTTC. Full variable domain (remainder filled in from reference TRBV28 and TRBJ2-4): DVKVTQSSRYLVKRTGEKVFLECVQDMDHENMFWYRQDPGLGLRLIYFSYDVKMKEKGDIPEGYSVSREKKERFSLILESASTNQTSMYLCASSFPGAKNIQYFGAGTRLSVL.

This chain joins TRBV5-1 and TRBJ1-4; D is unresolved. The V and J ends lost 0 bases and 0 bases respectively, with 12 bases between them. CDR1 is SGHRS, CDR2 YFSETQ, per germline. This CDR3 comprises 17 residues. The CDR3 is CASSLEQSFATNEKLFF. The CDR3, as DNA: TGCGCCAGCAGCTTGGAACAAAGCTTCGCAACTAATGAAAAACTGTTTTTT.

V usage is TRBV6-5 and J usage is TRBJ2-5; 8 positions match TRBD1. CDR3 length: 15 amino acids. CDR1 MNHEY and CDR2 SVGAGI come from the germline V gene. V lost 5 bases and J lost 7; bases outside the gene matches: 12. CDR3 amino acids: CASSPGQAYRGTQYF. CDR3 DNA: TGTGCCAGCAGTCCGGGACAGGCTTATCGGGGGACCCAGTACTTC.